This T cell receptor (beta chain) was recovered during a study of blood T cell repertoires in COVID-19. Study context: Samples taken during acute and convalescent COVID-19 were collected in the United States, Italy and Spain.

Concerning this clone: This CDR3 is also generated by other DNA sequences in the sample.

With 6 bases removed from V and 7 bases from J, the gap between germline ends came to 7 bases. Germline values: CDR1 MNHEY, CDR2 SMNVEV (reference sequence). The CDR3 covers 12 residues. In the original analysis: Using reference gene primer amplification, nucleated cell counts were estimated. The data were produced by immunoSEQ multiplex PCR, yet TCRdb's version contains in-frame clones alone and is incomplete. D and trimming come from the DNA, and the V and J calls and clone size come from that table. The data show 300,000 to 400,000 clones, around 84% seen once. The clonotype originates from a human donor in a cohort sampled during active COVID-19. The J gene is TRBJ1-6, the V gene TRBV27; no definite D call. Source material: peripheral blood. The CDR3 coding sequence is TGTGCCAGCAGCCTACAGAATTCACCCCTCCACTTT. This codes for CASSLQNSPLHF.